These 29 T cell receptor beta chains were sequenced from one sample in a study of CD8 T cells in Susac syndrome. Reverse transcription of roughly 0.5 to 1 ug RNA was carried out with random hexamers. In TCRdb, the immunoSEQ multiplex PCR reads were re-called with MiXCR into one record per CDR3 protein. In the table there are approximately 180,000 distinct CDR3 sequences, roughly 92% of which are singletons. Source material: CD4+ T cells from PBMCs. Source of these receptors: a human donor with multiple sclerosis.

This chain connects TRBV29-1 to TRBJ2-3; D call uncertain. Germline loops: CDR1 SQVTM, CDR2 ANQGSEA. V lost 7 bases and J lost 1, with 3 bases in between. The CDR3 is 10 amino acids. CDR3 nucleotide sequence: TGCAGCGCGCGCACAGATACGCAGTATTTT. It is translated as CSARTDTQYF.

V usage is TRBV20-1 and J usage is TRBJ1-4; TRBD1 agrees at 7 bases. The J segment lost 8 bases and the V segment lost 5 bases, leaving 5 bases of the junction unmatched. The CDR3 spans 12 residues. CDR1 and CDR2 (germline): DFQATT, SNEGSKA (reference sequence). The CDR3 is CSAYRGGEKLFF. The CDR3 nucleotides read TGCAGTGCTTACAGGGGCGGAGAAAAACTGTTTTTT.

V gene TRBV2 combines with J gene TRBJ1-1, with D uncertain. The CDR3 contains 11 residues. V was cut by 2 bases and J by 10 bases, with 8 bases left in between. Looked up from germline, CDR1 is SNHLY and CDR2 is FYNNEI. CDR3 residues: CASSESAGAFF. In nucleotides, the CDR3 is TGTGCCAGCAGTGAATCGGCCGGAGCTTTCTTT.

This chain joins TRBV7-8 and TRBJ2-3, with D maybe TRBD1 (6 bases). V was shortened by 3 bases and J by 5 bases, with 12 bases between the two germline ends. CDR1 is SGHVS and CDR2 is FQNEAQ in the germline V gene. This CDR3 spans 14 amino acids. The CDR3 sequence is CASSFGQSLDTQYF. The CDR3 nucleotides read TGTGCCAGCAGCTTCGGACAGAGCTTAGATACGCAGTATTTT.

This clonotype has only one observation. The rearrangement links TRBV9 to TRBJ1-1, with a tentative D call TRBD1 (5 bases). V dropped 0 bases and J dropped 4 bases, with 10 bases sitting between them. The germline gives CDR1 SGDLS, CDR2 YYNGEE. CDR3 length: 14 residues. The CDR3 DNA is TGTGCCAGCAGCGTAGAAGTAAGGGGCACTGAAGCTTTCTTT. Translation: CASSVEVRGTEAFF.

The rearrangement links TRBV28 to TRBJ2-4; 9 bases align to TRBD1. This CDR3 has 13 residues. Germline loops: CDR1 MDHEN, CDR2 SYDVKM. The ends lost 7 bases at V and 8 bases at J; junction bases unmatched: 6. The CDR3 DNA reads TGTGCCAGCATCACGACAGGGGGAGACATTCAGTACTTC. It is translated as CASITTGGDIQYF.

This chain's CDR3 is CSLRGEKLFF. In DNA form, the CDR3 reads TGCAGCCTCAGGGGTGAAAAACTGTTTTTT. This rearrangement joins TRBV29-1 to TRBJ1-4, with a possible D match to TRBD1 (6 bases). The CDR3 contains 10 residues. Trimming left V 8 bases short and J 7 bases short, with 8 bases between. CDR1 and CDR2 (germline): SQVTM, ANQGSEA. Drawing the rest from reference TRBV29-1 and TRBJ1-4, the complete variable domain is SAVISQKPSRDICQRGTSLTIQCQVDSQVTMMFWYRQQPGQSLTLIATANQGSEATYESGFVIDKFPISRPNLTFSTLTVSNMSPEDSSIYLCSLRGEKLFFGSGTQLSVL.

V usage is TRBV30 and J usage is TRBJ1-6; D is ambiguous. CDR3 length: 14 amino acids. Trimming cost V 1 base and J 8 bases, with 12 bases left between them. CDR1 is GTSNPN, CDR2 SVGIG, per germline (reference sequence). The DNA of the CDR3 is TGTGCCTGGAGTGATTACGGGCACTATTCACCCCTCCACTTT. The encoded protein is CAWSDYGHYSPLHF.

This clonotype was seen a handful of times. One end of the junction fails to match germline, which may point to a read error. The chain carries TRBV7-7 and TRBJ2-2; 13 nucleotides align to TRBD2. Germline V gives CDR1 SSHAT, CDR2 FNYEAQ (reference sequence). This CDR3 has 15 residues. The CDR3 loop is CASSLGLAGTGELFF. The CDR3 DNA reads TGTGCTAGCAGCTTGGGACTAGCGGGGACCGGGGAGCTGTTTTTT.

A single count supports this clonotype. The CDR3 sequence is CASGARGGTSGIANEQFF. Written as DNA, the CDR3 is TGTGCCAGCGGCGCTCGGGGGGGAACTAGCGGGATCGCAAATGAGCAGTTCTTC. V usage is TRBV27 and J usage is TRBJ2-1; 10 bases map to TRBD2. V lost 8 bases and J lost 7; bases outside the gene matches: 20. The CDR3 consists of 18 residues. Germline values: CDR1 MNHEY, CDR2 SMNVEV (reference sequence).

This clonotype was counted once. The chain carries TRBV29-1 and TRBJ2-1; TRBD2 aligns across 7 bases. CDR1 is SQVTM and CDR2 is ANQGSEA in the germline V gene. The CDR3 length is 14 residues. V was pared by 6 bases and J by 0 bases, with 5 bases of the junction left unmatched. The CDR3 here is CSVIREDSYNEQFF. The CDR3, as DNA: TGCAGCGTAATACGGGAGGACTCCTACAATGAGCAGTTCTTC.

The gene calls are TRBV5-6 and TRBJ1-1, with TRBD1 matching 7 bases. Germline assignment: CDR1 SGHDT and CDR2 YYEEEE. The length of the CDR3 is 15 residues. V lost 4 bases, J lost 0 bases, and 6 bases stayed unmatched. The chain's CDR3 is CASSIRDRLNTEAFF. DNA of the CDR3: TGTGCCAGCAGCATCCGGGACAGATTGAACACTGAAGCTTTCTTT.

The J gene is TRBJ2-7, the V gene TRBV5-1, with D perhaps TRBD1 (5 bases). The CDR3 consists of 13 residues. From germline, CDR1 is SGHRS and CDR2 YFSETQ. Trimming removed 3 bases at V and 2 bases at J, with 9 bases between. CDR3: CASSYQGTYEQYF. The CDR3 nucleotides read TGCGCCAGCAGCTATCAGGGTACCTACGAGCAGTACTTC. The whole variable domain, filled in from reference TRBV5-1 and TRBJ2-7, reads KAGVTQTPRYLIKTRGQQVTLSCSPISGHRSVSWYQQTPGQGLQFLFEYFSETQRNKGNFPGRFSGRQFSNSRSEMNVSTLELGDSALYLCASSYQGTYEQYFGPGTRLTVT.

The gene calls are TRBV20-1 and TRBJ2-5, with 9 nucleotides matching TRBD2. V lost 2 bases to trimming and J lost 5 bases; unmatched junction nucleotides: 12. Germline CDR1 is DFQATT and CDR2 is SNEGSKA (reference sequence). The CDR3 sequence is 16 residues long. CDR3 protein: CSARNLRREGRETQYF. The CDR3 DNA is TGCAGTGCTAGAAACCTCAGGCGGGAGGGCCGCGAGACCCAGTACTTC.

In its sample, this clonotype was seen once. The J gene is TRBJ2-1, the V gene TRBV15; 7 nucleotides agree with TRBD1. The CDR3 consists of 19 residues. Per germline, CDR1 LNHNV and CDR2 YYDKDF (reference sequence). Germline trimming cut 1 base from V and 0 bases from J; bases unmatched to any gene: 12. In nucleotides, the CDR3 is TGTGCCACCAGCAGAGTAGCATACAGGGGCCCGCGCTCCTACAATGAGCAGTTCTTC. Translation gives CATSRVAYRGPRSYNEQFF.

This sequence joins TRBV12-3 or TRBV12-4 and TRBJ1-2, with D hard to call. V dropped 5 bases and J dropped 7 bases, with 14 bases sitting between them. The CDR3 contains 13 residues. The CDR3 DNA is TGTGCCAGCAGTCTCCCTGATGGGGTTGGCTACACCTTC. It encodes CASSLPDGVGYTF.

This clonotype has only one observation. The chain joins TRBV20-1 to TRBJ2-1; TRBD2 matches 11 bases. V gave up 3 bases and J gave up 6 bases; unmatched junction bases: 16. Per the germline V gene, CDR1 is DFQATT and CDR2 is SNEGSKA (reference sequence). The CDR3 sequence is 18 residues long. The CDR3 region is CSASKPLAGGSWGNEQFF. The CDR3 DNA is TGCAGTGCTAGTAAGCCCCTAGCGGGAGGCTCATGGGGCAATGAGCAGTTCTTC.

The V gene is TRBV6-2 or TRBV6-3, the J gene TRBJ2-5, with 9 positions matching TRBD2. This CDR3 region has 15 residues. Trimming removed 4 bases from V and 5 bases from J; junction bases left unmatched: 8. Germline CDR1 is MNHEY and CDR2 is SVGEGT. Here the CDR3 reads CASSSQIAGVETQYF. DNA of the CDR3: TGTGCCAGCAGTTCCCAAATAGCGGGAGTGGAGACCCAGTACTTC.

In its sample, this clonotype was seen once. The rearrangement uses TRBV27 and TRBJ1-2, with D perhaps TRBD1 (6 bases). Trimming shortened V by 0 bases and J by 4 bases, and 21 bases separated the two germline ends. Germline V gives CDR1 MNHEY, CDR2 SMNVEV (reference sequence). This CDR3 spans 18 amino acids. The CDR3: CASSLSPGEQGVSYGYTF. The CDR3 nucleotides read TGTGCCAGCAGTTTATCGCCGGGGGAACAGGGCGTTTCCTATGGCTACACCTTC.

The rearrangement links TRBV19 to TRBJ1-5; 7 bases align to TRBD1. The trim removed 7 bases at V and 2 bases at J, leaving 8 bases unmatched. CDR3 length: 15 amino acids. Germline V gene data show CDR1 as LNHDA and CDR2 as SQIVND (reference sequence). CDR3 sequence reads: CASTSDRVGNQPQHF. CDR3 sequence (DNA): TGTGCCAGTACCTCCGACAGGGTGGGCAATCAGCCCCAGCATTTT.

The CDR3 protein is CASSPDRVLGYTF. The CDR3 DNA reads as TGCGCCAGCAGCCCGGACAGGGTCTTAGGCTACACCTTC. The genes are TRBV5-1 and TRBJ1-2; 8 bases are shared with TRBD1. The CDR3 loop spans 13 amino acids. V dropped 4 bases and J dropped 8; count of bases not matched to a gene: 7. Germline CDR1 SGHRS, CDR2 YFSETQ.

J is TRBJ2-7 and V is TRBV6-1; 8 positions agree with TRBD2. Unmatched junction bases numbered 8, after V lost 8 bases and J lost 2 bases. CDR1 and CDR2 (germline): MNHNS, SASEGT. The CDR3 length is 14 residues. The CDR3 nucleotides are TGTGCCAGCGCCCTTACTAGCGGAACCTACGAGCAGTACTTC. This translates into CASALTSGTYEQYF.

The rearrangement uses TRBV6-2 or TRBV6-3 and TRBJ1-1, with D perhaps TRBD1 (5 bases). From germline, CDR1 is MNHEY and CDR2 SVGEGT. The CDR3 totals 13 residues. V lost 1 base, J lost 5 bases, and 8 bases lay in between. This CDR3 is CASSYWGRTEAFF. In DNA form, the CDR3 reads TGTGCCAGCAGTTACTGGGGGAGGACTGAAGCTTTCTTT.

CDR3 bases: TGTGCCAGCAGTTACTCGAATAGGGGAGGCTATAATTCACCCCTCCACTTT. Protein product: CASSYSNRGGYNSPLHF. The chain uses TRBV6-5 and TRBJ1-6, with D perhaps matching TRBD1 (5 bases). CDR1 and CDR2 from the germline V gene are MNHEY and SVGAGI. This CDR3 contains 17 residues. Trimming removed 0 bases from V and 3 bases from J, with 12 bases in between.

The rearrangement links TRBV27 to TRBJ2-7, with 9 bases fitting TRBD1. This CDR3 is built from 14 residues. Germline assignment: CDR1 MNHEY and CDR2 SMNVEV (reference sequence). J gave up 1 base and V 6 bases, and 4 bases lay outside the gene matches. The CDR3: CASSTGQGSYEQYF. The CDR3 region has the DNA TGTGCCAGCAGCACGGGACAGGGTTCCTACGAGCAGTACTTC.

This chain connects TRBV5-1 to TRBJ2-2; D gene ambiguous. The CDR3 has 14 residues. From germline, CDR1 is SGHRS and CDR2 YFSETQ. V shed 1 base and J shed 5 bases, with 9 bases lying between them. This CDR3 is CASSLNTGTGELFF. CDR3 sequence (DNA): TGCGCCAGCAGCTTGAACACCGGGACCGGGGAGCTGTTTTTT.

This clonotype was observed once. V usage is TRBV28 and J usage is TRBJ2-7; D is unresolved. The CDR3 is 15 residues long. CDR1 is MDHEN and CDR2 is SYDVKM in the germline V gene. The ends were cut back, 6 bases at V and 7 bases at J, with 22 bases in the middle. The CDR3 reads CASSPPADRVREQYF. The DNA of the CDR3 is TGTGCCAGCAGCCCCCCCGCGGACCGGGTTAGAGAGCAGTACTTC.

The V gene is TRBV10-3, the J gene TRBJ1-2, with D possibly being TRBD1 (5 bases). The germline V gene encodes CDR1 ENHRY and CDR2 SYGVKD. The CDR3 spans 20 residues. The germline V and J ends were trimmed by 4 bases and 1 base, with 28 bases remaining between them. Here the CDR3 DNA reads TGTGCCATCAGTGGCCCTCATTATGACAGAAGCAATGAAATTAACTATGGCTACACCTTC. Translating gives CAISGPHYDRSNEINYGYTF.

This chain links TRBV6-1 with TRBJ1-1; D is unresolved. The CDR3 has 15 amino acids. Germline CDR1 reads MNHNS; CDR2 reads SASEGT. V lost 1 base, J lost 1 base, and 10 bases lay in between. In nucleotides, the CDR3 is TGTGCCAGCAGTGAAGGTTGGGGAGGGAACACTGAAGCTTTCTTT. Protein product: CASSEGWGGNTEAFF.